The 16 T cell receptor beta chains given below trace back to one sample, sequenced in a study of T-cell reconstitution after alpha-beta-depleted transplantation in children. Library preparation (for TCRbeta) was performed with unique molecular identifiers. Each CDR3 protein is one row after TCRdb ran MiXCR on the PCR reads. The data hold more than 450,000 distinct CDR3 sequences, with around 17% observed a single time. The sequencing here drew on PBMCs from the stem cell graft donor, taken from the stem cell graft. These receptors originate from a human donor who donated a stem cell graft to a child with acute lymphoblastic leukemia.

The V call is TRBV20-1, the J call TRBJ2-7, with TRBD2 identical over 8 bases. Germline V gives CDR1 DFQATT, CDR2 SNEGSKA (reference sequence). Trimming removed 3 bases from V and 0 bases from J; junction bases left unmatched: 7. The CDR3 length is 15 residues. The CDR3 reads CSARRREGISYEQYF. Here the CDR3 DNA reads TGCAGTGCTAGGCGACGGGAGGGAATCTCCTACGAGCAGTACTTC.

This clonotype was detected a few times. CDR3 in amino acids: CASSFVLGTQYF. CDR3 nucleotides: TGTGCCAGCAGTTTCGTGTTAGGGACCCAGTACTTC. This chain links TRBV27 with TRBJ2-5; D is unresolved. Germline CDR1 is MNHEY and CDR2 is SMNVEV (reference sequence). This CDR3 is built from 12 residues. Trimming removed 3 bases from V and 7 bases from J, with 9 bases in between.

The CDR3 region is CASSYLWDSQETQYF. CDR3 DNA sequence: TGTGCCAGCAGTTACCTCTGGGACAGTCAAGAGACCCAGTACTTC. This chain connects TRBV6-7 to TRBJ2-5; 7 bases match TRBD1. TRBV6-7 is marked as an open reading frame, function uncertain. The trim removed 2 bases at V and 2 bases at J, leaving 5 bases unmatched. The length of the CDR3 is 15 residues.

This rearrangement joins TRBV6-1 to TRBJ2-1; tentatively, D is TRBD2 (6 bases). The CDR3 spans 14 residues. From germline, CDR1 is MNHNS and CDR2 SASEGT. Trimming pared 6 bases from V and 9 bases from J, leaving 18 bases between. The CDR3 reads CASSQTRATGEQFF. The CDR3 bases are TGTGCCAGCAGCCAGACTAGGGCTACCGGTGAGCAGTTCTTC.

This chain links TRBV15 with TRBJ1-4; 8 nucleotides align to TRBD1. CDR1 is LNHNV and CDR2 is YYDKDF in the germline V gene (reference sequence). The CDR3 length is 14 residues. J lost 6 bases, V lost 6 bases, and 6 bases had no gene match. The chain's CDR3 is CATRADRVDEKLFF. DNA of the CDR3: TGTGCCACCAGAGCGGACAGGGTAGATGAAAAACTGTTTTTT.

The chain employs TRBV12-3 or TRBV12-4 and TRBJ2-3; D gene uncertain. V lost 5 bases to trimming and J lost 11 bases, with 20 bases between them. This CDR3 has 14 amino acids. The CDR3 spells CASSPSFFGHGQYF. In nucleotides, the CDR3 is TGTGCCAGCAGTCCCTCTTTTTTTGGCCACGGGCAGTATTTT.

This clonotype appeared a few times. The chain couples TRBV28 to TRBJ2-5, with 9 bases lining up with TRBD1. CDR3 length: 15 amino acids. Germline CDR1 and CDR2: MDHEN and SYDVKM. Germline trimming cut 4 bases from V and 2 bases from J; bases unmatched to any gene: 5. The DNA for the CDR3 is TGTGCCAGCAGTTCGACCGGGACAGGGCAAGAGACCCAGTACTTC. Protein: CASSSTGTGQETQYF. The full variable domain, its missing parts supplied by reference TRBV28 and TRBJ2-5, is DVKVTQSSRYLVKRTGEKVFLECVQDMDHENMFWYRQDPGLGLRLIYFSYDVKMKEKGDIPEGYSVSREKKERFSLILESASTNQTSMYLCASSSTGTGQETQYFGPGTRLLVL.

This clonotype came up once. The rearrangement uses TRBV27 and TRBJ2-7; possibly TRBD2 for D (6 bases). The germline gives CDR1 MNHEY, CDR2 SMNVEV (reference sequence). V was pared by 2 bases and J by 3 bases, with 14 bases between. The CDR3 runs to 15 residues. The CDR3 DNA sequence: TGTGCCAGCAGTTTAGTTAGCGGTCGGAGCTACGAGCAGTACTTC. It codes for CASSLVSGRSYEQYF.

The table lists this clonotype with many counts. The chain is built from TRBV7-2 and TRBJ2-7; 9 nucleotides agree with TRBD1. The germline CDR1 and CDR2 sequences are SGHTA and FQGNSA. V lost 1 base, J lost 2 bases, and 3 bases stayed unmatched. The CDR3 is 15 amino acids. CDR3 loop: CASSLGTGGTYEQYF. In DNA form, the CDR3 reads TGTGCCAGCAGCTTAGGTACAGGGGGCACCTACGAGCAGTACTTC. The full variable domain, completed using reference TRBV7-2 and TRBJ2-7, is GAGVSQSPSNKVTEKGKDVELRCDPISGHTALYWYRQSLGQGLEFLIYFQGNSAPDKSGLPSDRFSAERTGGSVSTLTIQRTQQEDSAVYLCASSLGTGGTYEQYFGPGTRLTVT.

This clonotype was detected a few times. This chain joins TRBV27 and TRBJ1-5; D is unresolved. Germline lookup yields CDR1 MNHEY and CDR2 SMNVEV (reference sequence). Trimming shortened V by 4 bases and J by 4 bases, and 8 bases separated the two germline ends. The CDR3 sequence is 13 residues long. The CDR3 DNA reads TGTGCCAGCAGTTACACGTTAAATCAGCCCCAGCATTTT. Its translation: CASSYTLNQPQHF.

This clonotype turned up a few times. The chain carries TRBV5-1 and TRBJ1-2, with a weak D call TRBD1 (5 bases). CDR1 SGHRS and CDR2 YFSETQ come from the germline V gene. The V gene lost 0 bases and the J gene lost 4 bases, with 16 bases spanning the gap. The CDR3 totals 16 residues. The CDR3 bases are TGCGCCAGCAGCTTGGCCGCCCCGGGGGTTAGCTATGGCTACACCTTC. It translates to CASSLAAPGVSYGYTF.

This clonotype was observed a handful of times. J is TRBJ2-5 and V is TRBV18; TRBD2 aligns across 8 bases. CDR1 is KGHSH and CDR2 is LQKENI in the germline V gene. V shed 6 bases, J shed 2 bases, and the junction held 8 bases outside the gene matches. There are 15 residues in the CDR3. The CDR3 loop reads CASSPTSETQETQYF. In DNA, the CDR3 is TGTGCCAGCTCTCCGACTAGCGAGACGCAAGAGACCCAGTACTTC.

In this sample, this clonotype turned up a few times. J is TRBJ2-1 and V is TRBV6-1; D unclear. V gave up 5 bases and J gave up 6 bases, with 11 bases separating them. CDR3 size: 13 residues. CDR1 MNHNS and CDR2 SASEGT come from the germline V gene. CDR3 in amino acids: CASSPMPINEQFF. As DNA, the CDR3 is TGTGCCAGCAGTCCCATGCCTATCAATGAGCAGTTCTTC.

The chain combines TRBV9 with TRBJ1-1; TRBD1 matches 7 bases. The CDR3 length is 14 residues. The germline CDR1 and CDR2 sequences are SGDLS and YYNGEE. V lost 3 bases and J lost 5; bases outside the gene matches: 7. Here the CDR3 reads CASSEQTGLTEAFF. CDR3 in DNA: TGTGCCAGCAGCGAGCAGACAGGGCTTACTGAAGCTTTCTTT.

The V call is TRBV18, the J call TRBJ1-5, with 7 positions matching TRBD1. CDR1 and CDR2 from the germline V gene are KGHSH and LQKENI. Trimming removed 6 bases from V and 1 base from J; junction bases left unmatched: 9. The CDR3 runs 16 residues. The CDR3 DNA reads as TGTGCCAGCTCGCGTCAGGGACAGATGAGCAATCAGCCCCAGCATTTT. Encoded protein: CASSRQGQMSNQPQHF.

In this sample, this clonotype turned up a few times. The chain recombines TRBV10-3 with TRBJ2-7; maybe TRBD1 (5 bases). This CDR3 spans 11 amino acids. Germline CDR1 reads ENHRY; CDR2 reads SYGVKD. Deletions cut 9 bases from V and 4 bases from J, with 10 bases between. The DNA for the CDR3 is TGTGCCATTTCACCAGGGTACGAGCAGTACTTC. Protein: CAISPGYEQYF.